The clone carrying this T cell receptor beta chain occurred a few times. Its antigen is unknown. This sample stems from a study of CD8 T cells in ankylosing spondylitis. Study observations and caveats: In ankylosing spondylitis patients, matched synovial fluid reportedly showed significant enrichment of disease-linked clones. Earlier work had already found some motif variants in reactive arthritis synovial fluid and blood. Made up of eight highly homologous variants, a TCR beta motif appeared characteristic of ankylosing spondylitis blood. Researchers report that disease-linked clones proved CD8+ and relatively rare in peripheral blood.

Construction of TCR beta libraries was performed using quantitative 5'-RACE with molecular barcodes. TCRdb ran MiXCR on the 5' RACE reads and lists one entry per CDR3 protein. Here the sample spans roughly 700,000 distinct CDR3 sequences, over 15% being singletons. With 0 bases removed from V and 2 bases from J, the gap between germline ends came to 15 bases. The CDR3 sequence is 16 residues long. Per the germline V gene, CDR1 is DFQATT and CDR2 is SNEGSKA (reference sequence). The rearrangement uses TRBV20-1 and TRBJ2-3, with D maybe TRBD2 (6 bases). Sequencing input: blood, either unsorted or a sorted T cell fraction (not recorded which). The sequence came from a male donor with ankylosing spondylitis. In DNA form, the CDR3 reads TGCAGTGCTAGAGATTCGGCGGGGTACTTCACAGATACGCAGTATTTT. Encoded protein: CSARDSAGYFTDTQYF.